This T cell receptor (beta chain) was identified in a study of STAT5B mutations in CD4+ large granular lymphocyte leukemia. Study context: Healthy donors showed HLA-associated enrichment of the CDR3 'QG' motif. Study-level points and caveats: Less than 30% of private leukemic clonotypes occurred rarely in other patients' non-leukemic repertoires.

Between the trimmed V and J ends, which lost 4 bases and 0 bases, there was a span of 21 bases. This CDR3 has 18 residues. Germline assignment: CDR1 SGHTA and CDR2 FQGNSA. TCRdb's copy holds only in-frame clones and misses some; the assay was immunoSEQ multiplex PCR. The sample contains 35,000 to 45,000 clones, 80% to 90% of which appear only once. This clone was seen only once. Its antigen is not identified. Control samples were healthy donors' buffy coats. The sequence was obtained from a human donor in good health. Sequenced sample: CD4+ T cells from blood buffy coats. The rearrangement uses TRBV7-2 and TRBJ1-2; D may be TRBD1 (5 bases). The CDR3 nucleotides read TGTGCCAGCAGCTCAGCTAGGGGTAGATCGTCCTCTAACTATGGCTACACCTTC. Its protein product is CASSSARGRSSSNYGYTF.